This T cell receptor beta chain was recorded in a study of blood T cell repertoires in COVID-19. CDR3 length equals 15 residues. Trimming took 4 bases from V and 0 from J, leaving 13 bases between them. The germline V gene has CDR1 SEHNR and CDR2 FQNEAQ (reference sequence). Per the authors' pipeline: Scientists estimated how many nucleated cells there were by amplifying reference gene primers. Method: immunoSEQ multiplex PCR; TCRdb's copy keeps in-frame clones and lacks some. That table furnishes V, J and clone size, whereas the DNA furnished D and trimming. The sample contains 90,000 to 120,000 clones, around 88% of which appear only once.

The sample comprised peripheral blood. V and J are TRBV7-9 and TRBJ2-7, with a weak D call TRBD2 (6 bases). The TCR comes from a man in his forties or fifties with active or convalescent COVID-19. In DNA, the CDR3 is TGTGCCAGCAGCTACAATAGCGGTGGCTCCTACGAGCAGTACTTC. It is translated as CASSYNSGGSYEQYF.